These 29 T cell receptor beta chains were all obtained from the same sample, sequenced in a study of response to subunit inactivated influenza vaccine. From the RT-PCR reads, TCRdb called clonotypes with MiXCR, one entry per CDR3 protein. This sample has 550,000 to 800,000 distinct CDR3 sequences, with around a sixth found just once. Here the sequenced sample was PBMCs from blood, taken 12 days after vaccination. Receptor source: a man aged 50 to 59 who received an inactivated influenza vaccine.

The chain's CDR3 is CATSRGTADYGYTF. Here the CDR3 DNA reads TGTGCCACCAGCAGAGGTACAGCTGACTATGGCTACACCTTC. The chain uses TRBV15 and TRBJ1-2; D gene unclear. V dropped 1 base and J dropped 3 bases, with 9 bases sitting between them. This CDR3 is built from 14 residues. CDR1 and CDR2 (germline): LNHNV, YYDKDF (reference sequence).

Here the CDR3 DNA reads TGTGCCAGCAGCCCGGTCAGCAGGGGGGTCTACGAGCAGTACTTC. Protein: CASSPVSRGVYEQYF. This chain uses TRBV4-2 with TRBJ2-7, with TRBD1 as a possible D gene (7 bases). Germline V lookup: CDR1 LGHNA, CDR2 YNFKEQ. The CDR3 totals 15 residues. The V end was cut by 4 bases, the J end by 3 bases, with 16 bases between.

This clonotype was seen a handful of times. The V and J genes are TRBV28 and TRBJ2-7, with 9 positions matching TRBD2. This CDR3 comprises 15 residues. Unmatched junction bases numbered 14, after V lost 8 bases and J lost 6 bases. Germline lookup yields CDR1 MDHEN and CDR2 SYDVKM. CDR3 protein: CASGNFGLASVEQYF. The CDR3 DNA is TGTGCCAGCGGCAACTTCGGACTAGCGTCAGTCGAGCAGTACTTC.

This sequence joins TRBV7-2 and TRBJ1-6, with 7 nucleotides matching TRBD1. The CDR3 loop spans 15 amino acids. Germline V gene data show CDR1 as SGHTA and CDR2 as FQGNSA. Germline trimming cut 6 bases from V and 9 bases from J; bases unmatched to any gene: 11. Here the CDR3 DNA reads TGTGCCAGCAGGCTGACAGGGCTCCTTAGTTCACCCCTCCACTTT. Translated: CASRLTGLLSSPLHF.

This clonotype was picked up a small number of times. The CDR3 nucleotides are TGTGCCAGCAGCTTGGGGGGCCTAGCGGGAGGACAGAATGAGCAGTTCTTC. Translated: CASSLGGLAGGQNEQFF. This chain joins TRBV5-4 and TRBJ2-1; 11 bases fit TRBD2. J lost 7 bases, V lost 0 bases, and 9 bases had no gene match. CDR3 length equals 17 residues. Germline CDR1 reads SGHNT; CDR2 reads YYREEE (reference sequence).

A note on this clonotype: Sequence at one end of the junction differs from germline and may be a read error. This chain uses TRBV7-9 with TRBJ1-1, with 8 positions matching TRBD1. Per the germline V gene, CDR1 is SEHNR and CDR2 is FQNEAQ (reference sequence). This CDR3 has 14 amino acids. This CDR3 reads CAGSPGGQNTEAFF. The CDR3 DNA is TGTGCCGGCAGCCCAGGGGGCCAGAACACTGAAGCTTTCTTT.

The table lists this clonotype with a few counts. The chain recombines TRBV4-1 with TRBJ2-1; 8 nucleotides agree with TRBD2. Germline V gives CDR1 MGHRA, CDR2 YSYEKL. Germline trimming cut 4 bases from V and 9 bases from J; bases unmatched to any gene: 11. The CDR3 runs 15 residues. Here the CDR3 DNA reads TGCGCCAGCAGCCCATCGGGGGGGCACTTTGGTGAGCAGTTCTTC. It yields the protein CASSPSGGHFGEQFF.

This clonotype has more than one count but fewer than ten. This chain joins TRBV7-6 and TRBJ2-3; D might be TRBD2 (7 bases). The CDR3 sequence is 16 residues long. V was trimmed by 1 base and J by 4 bases, leaving 15 bases between them. The germline V gene has CDR1 SGHVS and CDR2 FNYEAQ. The CDR3 DNA sequence: TGTGCCAGCAGCTTAGGCCGGCAGGGGAGGGCAGATACGCAGTATTTT. Amino acids: CASSLGRQGRADTQYF.

This clonotype was detected ten times or more. The J gene is TRBJ1-2, the V gene TRBV12-3 or TRBV12-4; TRBD1 matches at 11 bases. This CDR3 is 15 amino acids long. The ends lost 5 bases at V and 3 bases at J; junction bases unmatched: 5. The CDR3 loop is CASSAGQGAYYGYTF. The CDR3 region has the DNA TGTGCCAGCAGTGCCGGACAGGGGGCTTACTATGGCTACACCTTC.

This clonotype was seen more than once but under ten times. The germline gene is not matched at one end of the junction; a read error may be the cause. The rearrangement joins TRBV5-1 to TRBJ2-5; TRBD2 might be the D (5 bases). CDR3 length: 12 residues. Germline CDR1 reads SGHRS; CDR2 reads YFSETQ. The CDR3 sequence: CTSSEGVETQYF. The CDR3 DNA sequence: TGCACCAGCAGCGAGGGTGTAGAGACCCAGTACTTC. Based on the CDR3 plus reference TRBV5-1 and TRBJ2-5, the full variable domain is KAGVTQTPRYLIKTRGQQVTLSCSPISGHRSVSWYQQTPGQGLQFLFEYFSETQRNKGNFPGRFSGRQFSNSRSEMNVSTLELGDSALYLCTSSEGVETQYFGPGTRLLVL.

This clonotype was recorded a few times. The chain uses TRBV28 and TRBJ2-3; perhaps TRBD1 as D (6 bases). Trimming shortened V by 5 bases and J by 6 bases, and 21 bases separated the two germline ends. The CDR3 spans 16 residues. Germline V lookup: CDR1 MDHEN, CDR2 SYDVKM. The CDR3 loop reads CASSPNRWGRDDTQYF. The CDR3 bases are TGTGCCAGCAGTCCTAACCGCTGGGGGCGCGACGATACGCAGTATTTT.

This clonotype has just a few counts. The rearrangement joins TRBV28 to TRBJ2-5, with 11 bases fitting TRBD1. V lost 6 bases and J lost 6; bases outside the gene matches: 9. The CDR3 sequence is 15 residues long. The germline V gene encodes CDR1 MDHEN and CDR2 SYDVKM. The CDR3 bases are TGTGCCAGCAGACCCGGGACAGGGGGGCTGCAGACCCAGTACTTC. It yields the protein CASRPGTGGLQTQYF.

Comments on this clonotype: A read error may produce the germline difference seen at one junction end. The chain couples TRBV29-1 to TRBJ2-5; 8 nucleotides line up with TRBD1. The CDR3 runs to 14 residues. Germline CDR1 reads SQVTM; CDR2 reads ANQGSEA. CDR3 amino acids: CSAGGQGIGETQCF. In DNA, the CDR3 is TGCAGCGCCGGAGGACAGGGAATTGGTGAGACCCAGTGCTTC. The variable domain in full, completed from reference TRBV29-1 and TRBJ2-5, reads SAVISQKPSRDICQRGTSLTIQCQVDSQVTMMFWYRQQPGQSLTLIATANQGSEATYESGFVIDKFPISRPNLTFSTLTVSNMSPEDSSIYLCSAGGQGIGETQCFGPGTRLLVL.

This clonotype was counted ten times or more. CDR3 amino acids: CASSSRLAGDPYEQYF. The CDR3 nucleotides read TGTGCCAGCAGTTCCCGACTAGCGGGAGACCCCTACGAGCAGTACTTC. V gene TRBV12-3 or TRBV12-4 combines with J gene TRBJ2-7; 12 bases agree with TRBD2. The CDR3 spans 16 residues. The V and J ends lost 4 bases and 2 bases, in that order; junction bases with no gene match: 6.

This clonotype was seen only a few times. The chain couples TRBV5-1 to TRBJ2-7; TRBD1 matches at 9 bases. Germline CDR1 reads SGHRS; CDR2 reads YFSETQ. The CDR3 loop spans 15 amino acids. Germline trimming cut 4 bases from V and 4 bases from J; bases unmatched to any gene: 9. The DNA of the CDR3 is TGCGCCAGCAGCCCCGGGACAGGGAAGGGGTACGAGCAGTACTTC. Translating it yields CASSPGTGKGYEQYF.

This clonotype was detected many times. The chain employs TRBV20-1 and TRBJ1-5, with 7 bases identical to TRBD1. Germline CDR1 is DFQATT and CDR2 is SNEGSKA (reference sequence). V shed 3 bases and J 9 bases; nucleotides not matched to a gene: 8. The CDR3 is made up of 13 amino acids. In nucleotides, the CDR3 is TGCAGTGCTAGGGGACAGTCAGTGGGGCCCCAGCATTTT. Encoded protein: CSARGQSVGPQHF.

The table lists this clonotype with a few counts. This sequence joins TRBV7-8 and TRBJ1-5; the D gene is possibly TRBD1 (5 bases). The germline gives CDR1 SGHVS, CDR2 FQNEAQ. This CDR3 has 13 amino acids. V gave up 4 bases and J gave up 5 bases, with 9 bases separating them. The CDR3, as DNA: TGTGCCAGCAGCTCTAGGGGCTATCAGCCCCAGCATTTT. This translates into CASSSRGYQPQHF. Full variable domain (missing parts from reference TRBV7-8 and TRBJ1-5): GAGVSQSPRYKVAKRGQDVALRCDPISGHVSLFWYQQALGQGPEFLTYFQNEAQLDKSGLPSDRFFAERPEGSVSTLKIQRTQQEDSAVYLCASSSRGYQPQHFGDGTRLSIL.

This clonotype was seen a few times. The J gene is TRBJ1-4, the V gene TRBV18; D call uncertain. The germline gives CDR1 KGHSH, CDR2 LQKENI. The CDR3 consists of 15 residues. V shed 0 bases and J shed 6 bases, with 11 bases lying between them. The CDR3 bases are TGTGCCAGCTCACCACCGAACGGCCAGGATGAAAAACTGTTTTTT. It specifies CASSPPNGQDEKLFF. Based on the CDR3 plus reference TRBV18 and TRBJ1-4, the full variable domain is NAGVMQNPRHLVRRRGQEARLRCSPMKGHSHVYWYRQLPEEGLKFMVYLQKENIIDESGMPKERFSAEFPKEGPSILRIQQVVRGDSAAYFCASSPPNGQDEKLFFGSGTQLSVL.

V usage is TRBV10-3 and J usage is TRBJ2-7; TRBD2 agrees at 7 bases. Unmatched junction bases numbered 9, after V lost 5 bases and J lost 5 bases. Per germline, CDR1 ENHRY and CDR2 SYGVKD. This CDR3 is built from 14 residues. The DNA for the CDR3 is TGTGCCATCAGTTGGGGAGGGAACACCGACGAGCAGTACTTC. It codes for CAISWGGNTDEQYF.

The V and J genes are TRBV28 and TRBJ2-7; TRBD1 aligns across 12 bases. There are 15 residues in the CDR3. Per the germline V gene, CDR1 is MDHEN and CDR2 is SYDVKM. J gave up 4 bases and V 2 bases, and 3 bases lay outside the gene matches. Written as DNA, the CDR3 is TGTGCCAGCAGTTTAGGGACAGGGGGCTGGTACGAGCAGTACTTC. Translated, it gives CASSLGTGGWYEQYF.

This clonotype has a handful of counts. The genes are TRBV28 and TRBJ2-7, with 11 bases matching TRBD1. The CDR3 is 15 residues long. The V and J ends lost 6 bases and 6 bases, in that order; junction bases with no gene match: 10. Germline CDR1 reads MDHEN; CDR2 reads SYDVKM. The CDR3 bases are TGTGCCAGCAGGGTCCCGGGACAGGGGGATCCCGAGCAGTACTTC. This codes for CASRVPGQGDPEQYF.

The rearrangement uses TRBV11-3 and TRBJ2-7; D possibly corresponds to TRBD2 (6 bases). Germline V CDR1 and CDR2: SGHNT, YENEEA. Trimming removed 2 bases at V and 5 bases at J, with 10 bases between. This CDR3 spans 13 amino acids. The CDR3 sequence: CASSLRLGDEQYF. The CDR3 DNA reads TGTGCCAGCAGCTTACGACTAGGAGACGAGCAGTACTTC.

This chain connects TRBV7-9 to TRBJ2-5, with 8 bases lining up with TRBD1. Trimming took 4 bases from V and 4 from J; bases not matched to a gene: 5. The CDR3 runs 14 residues. In germline, CDR1 is SEHNR, CDR2 FQNEAQ (reference sequence). The CDR3 spells CASSSGQGPETQYF. The CDR3 coding sequence is TGTGCCAGCAGCTCTGGACAGGGCCCAGAGACCCAGTACTTC.

This clonotype was seen many times. J is TRBJ2-7 and V is TRBV7-2; the match to TRBD2 covers 11 bases. V was clipped by 2 bases and J by 2 bases; unmatched bases: 8. The CDR3 length is 17 residues. The germline CDR1 and CDR2 sequences are SGHTA and FQGNSA. The CDR3 nucleotides read TGTGCCAGCAGCTTAAAAGCCCCGGGACTAGCGGCCTACGAGCAGTACTTC. Its translation: CASSLKAPGLAAYEQYF.

This chain links TRBV12-3 or TRBV12-4 with TRBJ2-1; weak D call: TRBD2 (6 bases). CDR3 size: 12 residues. Trimming pared 0 bases from V and 15 bases from J, leaving 12 bases between. CDR3 sequence: CASSLAGGGPFF. The CDR3 region has the DNA TGTGCCAGCAGTTTAGCGGGAGGTGGTCCGTTCTTC.

This clonotype was seen only a few times. The chain links TRBV15 to TRBJ2-3; TRBD2 agrees at 7 bases. CDR3 size: 16 residues. The germline CDR1 and CDR2 sequences are LNHNV and YYDKDF (reference sequence). The trim removed 0 bases at V and 0 bases at J, leaving 3 bases unmatched. The CDR3 coding sequence is TGTGCCACCAGCAGAGATGGGCGGGGGAGCACAGATACGCAGTATTTT. It yields the protein CATSRDGRGSTDTQYF. The entire variable domain, with the rest obtained from reference TRBV15 and TRBJ2-3, is as follows: DAMVIQNPRYQVTQFGKPVTLSCSQTLNHNVMYWYQQKSSQAPKLLFHYYDKDFNNEADTPDNFQSRRPNTSFCFLDIRSPGLGDTAMYLCATSRDGRGSTDTQYFGPGTRLTVL.

Only a few counts were recorded for this clonotype. The chain recombines TRBV5-8 with TRBJ2-1, with D unclear. The V gene's germline CDR1 is SGHTS and CDR2 YDEGEE. V dropped 6 bases and J dropped 3 bases, with 13 bases sitting between them. The CDR3 sequence is 14 residues long. The chain's CDR3 is CASIIRALYNEQFF. The DNA of the CDR3 is TGTGCCAGCATCATCCGGGCACTCTACAATGAGCAGTTCTTC. Full variable domain (missing parts from reference TRBV5-8 and TRBJ2-1): EAGVTQSPTHLIKTRGQQATLRCSPISGHTSVYWYQQALGLGLQFLLWYDEGEERNRGNFPPRFSGRQFPNYSSELNVNALELEDSALYLCASIIRALYNEQFFGPGTRLTVL.

This clonotype occurred many times. V usage is TRBV20-1 and J usage is TRBJ1-2; D might be TRBD1 (5 bases). V was clipped by 5 bases and J by 0 bases, with 13 bases between them. Germline V gives CDR1 DFQATT, CDR2 SNEGSKA (reference sequence). This CDR3 contains 14 residues. CDR3 sequence: CSAFQGTTNYGYTF. DNA of the CDR3: TGCAGTGCTTTTCAGGGAACGACTAACTATGGCTACACCTTC.

This clonotype was seen a few times. The V and J genes are TRBV6-5 and TRBJ2-6; no clear D. The ends were cut back, 6 bases at V and 2 bases at J, with 11 bases in the middle. The CDR3 covers 15 residues. Looked up from germline, CDR1 is MNHEY and CDR2 is SVGAGI. CDR3 in amino acids: CASSYDPTGANVLTF. CDR3 DNA sequence: TGTGCCAGCAGCTACGACCCAACTGGGGCCAACGTCCTGACTTTC.